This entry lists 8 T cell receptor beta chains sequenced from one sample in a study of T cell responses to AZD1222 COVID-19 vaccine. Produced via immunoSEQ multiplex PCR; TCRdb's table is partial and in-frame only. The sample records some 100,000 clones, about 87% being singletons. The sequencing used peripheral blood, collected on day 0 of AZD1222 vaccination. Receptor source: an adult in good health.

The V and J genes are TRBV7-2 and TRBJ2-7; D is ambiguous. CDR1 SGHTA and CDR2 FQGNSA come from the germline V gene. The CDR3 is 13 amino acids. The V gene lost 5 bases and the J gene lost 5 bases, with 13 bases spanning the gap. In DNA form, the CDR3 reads TGTGCCAGCAGCCCCCTAAGTCTACACGAGCAGTACTTC. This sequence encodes CASSPLSLHEQYF.

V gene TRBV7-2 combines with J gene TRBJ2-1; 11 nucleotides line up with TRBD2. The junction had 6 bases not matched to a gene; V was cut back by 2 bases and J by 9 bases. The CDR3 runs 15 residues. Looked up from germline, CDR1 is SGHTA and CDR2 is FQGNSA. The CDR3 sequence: CASSLIAGGPGEQFF. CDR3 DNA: TGTGCCAGCAGCTTAATAGCGGGAGGGCCTGGTGAGCAGTTCTTC. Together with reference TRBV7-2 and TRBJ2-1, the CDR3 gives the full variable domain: GAGVSQSPSNKVTEKGKDVELRCDPISGHTALYWYRQSLGQGLEFLIYFQGNSAPDKSGLPSDRFSAERTGGSVSTLTIQRTQQEDSAVYLCASSLIAGGPGEQFFGPGTRLTVL.

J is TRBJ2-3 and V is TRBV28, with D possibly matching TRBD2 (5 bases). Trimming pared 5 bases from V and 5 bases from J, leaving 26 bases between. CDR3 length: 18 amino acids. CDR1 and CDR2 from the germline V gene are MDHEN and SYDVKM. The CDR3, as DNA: TGTGCCAGCAGTCTCACTGTGAGGGCCGTCCGGGCGCTAGATACGCAGTATTTT. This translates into CASSLTVRAVRALDTQYF.

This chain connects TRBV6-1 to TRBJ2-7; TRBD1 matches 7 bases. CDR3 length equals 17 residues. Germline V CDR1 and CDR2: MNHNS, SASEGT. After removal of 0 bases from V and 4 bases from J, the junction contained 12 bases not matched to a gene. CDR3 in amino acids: CASSEALRRGRNYEQYF. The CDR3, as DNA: TGTGCCAGCAGTGAAGCGCTTCGAAGGGGGCGAAATTACGAGCAGTACTTC.

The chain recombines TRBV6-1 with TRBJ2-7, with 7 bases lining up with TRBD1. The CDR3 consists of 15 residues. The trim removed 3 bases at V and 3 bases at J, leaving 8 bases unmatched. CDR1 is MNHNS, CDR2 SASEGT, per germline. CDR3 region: CASSDLDRQHYEQYF. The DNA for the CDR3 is TGTGCCAGCAGTGACCTGGACAGGCAGCACTACGAGCAGTACTTC.

The CDR3 reads CASSIAQGFGYTF. The CDR3 region has the DNA TGTGCCAGTAGTATTGCACAGGGTTTTGGCTACACCTTC. The rearrangement uses TRBV19 and TRBJ1-2, with D tentatively TRBD1 (6 bases). The V and J ends lost 3 bases and 7 bases respectively, with 12 bases between them. The CDR3 extends over 13 amino acids. Looked up from germline, CDR1 is LNHDA and CDR2 is SQIVND (reference sequence).

As DNA, the CDR3 is TGTGCCACCAGTGACTCCTGGGGAAAAGAGATAGATACGCAGTATTTT. It translates to CATSDSWGKEIDTQYF. This chain links TRBV24-1 with TRBJ2-3; D unresolved. The germline CDR1 and CDR2 sequences are KGHDR and SFDVKD. CDR3 length equals 16 residues. V was trimmed by 4 bases and J by 5 bases, leaving 18 bases between them.

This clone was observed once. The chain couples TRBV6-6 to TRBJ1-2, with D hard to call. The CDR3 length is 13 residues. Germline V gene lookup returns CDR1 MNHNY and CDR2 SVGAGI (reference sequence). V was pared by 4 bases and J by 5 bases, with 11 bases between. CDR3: CASSSRRSYGYTF. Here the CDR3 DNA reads TGTGCCAGCAGTTCGAGACGGTCGTATGGCTACACCTTC.